Below are 18 T cell receptor beta chains sequenced from a single sample in a study of blood T cell repertoires in COVID-19. Assay: immunoSEQ multiplex PCR; the TCRdb copy retains only in-frame clones and omits some. The sample carries roughly 150,000 clones, 80% to 85% recorded once. Specimen: peripheral blood. Receptors were obtained from a woman older than 75 with active or convalescent COVID-19.

This rearrangement joins TRBV7-8 to TRBJ2-7, with 9 bases matching TRBD2. V was clipped by 4 bases and J by 2 bases; unmatched bases: 18. CDR3 length: 19 amino acids. Germline V gene lookup returns CDR1 SGHVS and CDR2 FQNEAQ. CDR3 protein: CASSSGPFGSGGFPYEQYF. DNA of the CDR3: TGTGCCAGCAGCTCCGGTCCATTTGGGAGCGGGGGGTTCCCCTACGAGCAGTACTTC.

V usage is TRBV5-1 and J usage is TRBJ2-3; weak D call: TRBD1 (6 bases). This CDR3 comprises 14 residues. In germline, CDR1 is SGHRS, CDR2 YFSETQ. V dropped 6 bases and J dropped 3 bases, with 14 bases sitting between them. CDR3 amino acids: CASKQGEGTDTQYF. The DNA of the CDR3 is TGCGCCAGCAAACAGGGAGAAGGTACAGATACGCAGTATTTT.

The V call is TRBV27, the J call TRBJ1-4; D not resolved. The CDR3 contains 18 residues. Trimming cost V 5 bases and J 2 bases, with 21 bases left between them. Germline CDR1 MNHEY, CDR2 SMNVEV (reference sequence). The CDR3 DNA sequence: TGTGCCAGCAGTCTCGCTCCAAGTTCCGACACGACTAATGAAAAACTGTTTTTT. Translating gives CASSLAPSSDTTNEKLFF.

CDR3 amino acids: CSASQLEGFSGANVLTF. DNA of the CDR3: TGCAGTGCTAGTCAATTAGAGGGTTTTTCTGGGGCCAACGTCCTGACTTTC. The rearrangement uses TRBV20-1 and TRBJ2-6, with D maybe TRBD2 (5 bases). Germline V gene data show CDR1 as DFQATT and CDR2 as SNEGSKA (reference sequence). The CDR3 covers 17 residues. Trimming left V 3 bases short and J 1 base short, with 16 bases between.

This clone was seen only a few times. This chain joins TRBV5-3 and TRBJ1-2; D unresolved. TRBV5-3 is an ORF; its function is uncertain. Trimming cost V 0 bases and J 2 bases, with 8 bases left between them. This CDR3 has 14 amino acids. The CDR3 region is CARSLVEENYGYTF. The CDR3, as DNA: TGTGCCAGAAGCTTGGTAGAGGAAAACTATGGCTACACCTTC.

The table lists this clone with a count of one. The chain has TRBV7-2 and TRBJ2-3, with D possibly being TRBD1 (5 bases). The CDR3 is made up of 17 amino acids. CDR1 SGHTA and CDR2 FQGNSA come from the germline V gene. Trimming removed 4 bases at V and 4 bases at J, with 21 bases between. CDR3 in DNA: TGTGCCAGCAGCTCCCATAGACAGAGCATCAGGCCAGATACGCAGTATTTT. This codes for CASSSHRQSIRPDTQYF.

The rearrangement joins TRBV9 to TRBJ2-1, with 8 nucleotides matching TRBD1. The V gene end was trimmed by 2 bases and the J gene end by 7 bases; junction bases not matched to a gene: 8. CDR1 is SGDLS and CDR2 is YYNGEE in the germline V gene. This CDR3 has 15 amino acids. CDR3 nucleotide sequence: TGTGCCAGCAGCGTCAGGGGGCCGCCGGGAAATGAGCAGTTCTTC. Translated, it gives CASSVRGPPGNEQFF. Combining the CDR3 with reference TRBV9 and TRBJ2-1 gives the whole variable domain DSGVTQTPKHLITATGQRVTLRCSPRSGDLSVYWYQQSLDQGLQFLIQYYNGEERAKGNILERFSAQQFPDLHSELNLSSLELGDSALYFCASSVRGPPGNEQFFGPGTRLTVL.

This clone was detected a few times. The V gene is TRBV5-4, the J gene TRBJ1-2; 7 bases line up with TRBD1. Germline V lookup: CDR1 SGHNT, CDR2 YYREEE (reference sequence). Trimming removed 5 bases from V and 0 bases from J; junction bases left unmatched: 13. This CDR3 contains 17 residues. DNA for the CDR3: TGTGCCAGCAGAGGAACTATAGGGACAGATTCTAACTATGGCTACACCTTC. The encoded protein is CASRGTIGTDSNYGYTF.

This chain links TRBV30 with TRBJ1-4; 7 bases map to TRBD1. The CDR3 is 17 residues long. The V and J ends lost 2 bases and 8 bases, in that order; junction bases with no gene match: 17. Germline CDR1 GTSNPN, CDR2 SVGIG (reference sequence). CDR3 in DNA: TGTGCCTGGAGTAGGGGGGTAGGAGGGGGCCTGGGCGAAAAACTGTTTTTT. Its translation is CAWSRGVGGGLGEKLFF.

The V and J genes are TRBV12-5 and TRBJ2-1, with 11 bases identical to TRBD2. Germline V gene data show CDR1 as LGHNT and CDR2 as FRNRAP. The CDR3 contains 16 residues. With 6 bases clipped from V and 3 bases from J, the junction kept 7 bases outside the gene matches. For the CDR3, the DNA is TGTGCTAGTGGAGCATTAGCGGGGGGGTTCTACAATGAGCAGTTCTTC. It codes for CASGALAGGFYNEQFF. Using reference TRBV12-5 and TRBJ2-1 for the parts outside the CDR3, the full variable domain is DARVTQTPRHKVTEMGQEVTMRCQPILGHNTVFWYRQTMMQGLELLAYFRNRAPLDDSGMPKDRFSAEMPDATLATLKIQPSEPRDSAVYFCASGALAGGFYNEQFFGPGTRLTVL.

The rearrangement joins TRBV5-4 to TRBJ1-1; D is unresolved. Germline-derived CDR1 and CDR2 are SGHNT and YYREEE (reference sequence). The CDR3 covers 13 residues. The V end was cut by 5 bases, the J end by 6 bases, with 14 bases between. The CDR3: CASRFRGGAEAFF. CDR3 DNA sequence: TGTGCCAGCAGATTTCGGGGTGGGGCTGAAGCTTTCTTT.

The chain employs TRBV19 and TRBJ1-1, with D possibly TRBD1 on 6 matching bases. Per the germline V gene, CDR1 is LNHDA and CDR2 is SQIVND (reference sequence). The CDR3 loop spans 15 amino acids. V gave up 5 bases and J gave up 5 bases, with 18 bases separating them. The CDR3 region has the DNA TGTGCCAGTAGTGCCCGGACAGCGCTTAGGACTGAAGCTTTCTTT. This codes for CASSARTALRTEAFF.

In its sample, this clone was seen once. The chain links TRBV6-5 to TRBJ1-2; D is possibly TRBD1 (5 bases). This CDR3 region has 13 residues. Looked up from germline, CDR1 is MNHEY and CDR2 is SVGAGI. Trimming took off 8 bases at V and 4 bases at J, with 14 bases between the two ends. The DNA of the CDR3 is TGTGCCAGCCTGAGCGACAGTGGCTATGGCTACACCTTC. Translating it yields CASLSDSGYGYTF.

The gene calls are TRBV5-1 and TRBJ2-3; D is unresolved. Germline V gene lookup returns CDR1 SGHRS and CDR2 YFSETQ. This CDR3 has 12 residues. Trimming removed 0 bases at V and 4 bases at J, with 3 bases between. The CDR3 DNA is TGCGCCAGCAGCTTGGTATCAGATACGCAGTATTTT. It translates to CASSLVSDTQYF.

This sequence joins TRBV30 and TRBJ1-6; TRBD1 matches 9 bases. The V and J ends lost 4 bases and 7 bases, in that order; junction bases with no gene match: 5. The CDR3 is 14 amino acids. The germline CDR1 and CDR2 sequences are GTSNPN and SVGIG (reference sequence). As DNA, the CDR3 is TGTGCCTGGAAACAGGGGGCGGGGAATTCACCCCTCCACTTT. Translated: CAWKQGAGNSPLHF.

J is TRBJ1-4 and V is TRBV4-3; D perhaps matches TRBD1 (5 bases). V lost 0 bases and J lost 8, with 13 bases in between. Germline assignment: CDR1 LGHNA and CDR2 YSLEER. CDR3 size: 15 residues. In DNA, the CDR3 is TGCGCCAGCAGCCAAGATTCAGGGTGGAAAGAAAAACTGTTTTTT. Its translation is CASSQDSGWKEKLFF.

The rearrangement uses TRBV6-4 and TRBJ2-3; 10 nucleotides line up with TRBD1. Germline lookup yields CDR1 MRHNA and CDR2 SNTAGT. The CDR3 is 15 residues long. Trimming took 6 bases from V and 1 from J; bases not matched to a gene: 4. The CDR3 DNA reads TGTGCCAGCAGCTCCGGGACAGGGGGCACAGATACGCAGTATTTT. This sequence encodes CASSSGTGGTDTQYF.

This chain joins TRBV18 and TRBJ2-7; D unresolved. V lost 2 bases, J lost 0 bases, and 11 bases lay in between. Germline CDR1 and CDR2: KGHSH and LQKENI. This CDR3 has 15 residues. CDR3 sequence: CASSPYAGVSYEQYF. DNA for the CDR3: TGTGCCAGCTCACCATACGCAGGTGTCTCCTACGAGCAGTACTTC.